Given below is one TCR beta chain in context. Per the original methods: Estimation of nucleated cell counts was performed using reference gene primer amplification. TCRdb keeps only in-frame clones here, not all; method: immunoSEQ multiplex PCR. The V and J calls and the clone size are those of that table, but D and trimming were determined from the DNA. The table lists about 210,000 clones, about 91% of them singletons. Germline assignment: CDR1 MNHNY and CDR2 SVGAGI (reference sequence). Trimming cost V 5 bases and J 6 bases; bases outside gene matches: 8. This CDR3 spans 15 amino acids. These data come from a study of blood T cell repertoires in COVID-19. Study-level information: Sites across the United States, Italy and Spain contributed samples from acute and convalescent COVID-19. PBMCs, B-cell-depleted T cells, or T cells provided the cDNA or gDNA that made up the material.

Material: peripheral blood. The clonotype was recovered from a woman between 40 and 55 years old with acute or convalescent COVID-19. This chain connects TRBV6-6 to TRBJ1-2; 11 bases are a match to TRBD1. This CDR3 is CASSRTGGAIDGYTF. The CDR3 region has the DNA TGTGCCAGCAGTAGGACAGGGGGCGCGATCGATGGCTACACCTTC.